Listed below are T cell receptor beta chains from one sample, sequenced in a study of naive and memory T cell subsets. MiXCR, applied by TCRdb to the UMI-ligation and nested PCR reads, yields one record per CDR3 protein. Of 140,000 to 150,000 distinct CDR3 sequences in the sample, 22% were seen once. Sequencing was carried out using naive CD4+ T cells from blood. All receptors derive from a human donor in good health. The CDR3 runs from the conserved cysteine through the conserved F or W. D genes are given only for firm matches. Size values are once, few and many counts, or a class for expanded clones, and some rows have none.

D gene: .
clone size: few
V gene: TRBV28
J gene: TRBJ2-1
CDR3 DNA: TGTGCCAGCAGTCTCCCGCATTACAATGAGCAGTTCTTC
CDR3 protein: CASSLPHYNEQFF

D gene: TRBD1
clone size: .
V gene: TRBV7-3
J gene: TRBJ2-6
CDR3 DNA: TGTGCCAGCAGCTTGGACAGGGGCCTCTCTGGGGCCAACGTCCTGACTTTC
CDR3 protein: CASSLDRGLSGANVLTF

D gene: TRBD1
clone size: .
V gene: TRBV5-1
J gene: TRBJ2-7
CDR3 DNA: TGCGCCAGCAGCCCCAAGTCGGGGACAGGGGTCCACGAGCAGTACTTC
CDR3 protein: CASSPKSGTGVHEQYF

D gene: TRBD2
clone size: .
V gene: TRBV4-3
J gene: TRBJ2-1
CDR3 DNA: TGCGCCAGCAGCCAAGGGTACAGCGGGGGGGTCGGGAATGAGCAGTTCTTC
CDR3 protein: CASSQGYSGGVGNEQFF

D gene: .
clone size: .
V gene: TRBV30
J gene: TRBJ1-5
CDR3 DNA: TGTGCCTGGAGTCGGAGGGTAGGTCAGCCCCAGCATTTT
CDR3 protein: CAWSRRVGQPQHF

D gene: .
clone size: few
V gene: TRBV28
J gene: TRBJ2-3
CDR3 DNA: TGTGCCAGCAGTTTCTTTCCAGATACGCAGTATTTT
CDR3 protein: CASSFFPDTQYF

D gene: .
clone size: .
V gene: TRBV11-3
J gene: TRBJ2-2
CDR3 DNA: TGTGCCAGCAGCCCCGGGGCAGGGAAGAACACCGGGGAGCTGTTTTTT
CDR3 protein: CASSPGAGKNTGELFF

D gene: TRBD1
clone size: few
V gene: TRBV10-3
J gene: TRBJ2-7
CDR3 DNA: TGTGCCATCAGTGAGTCCGGGACAGAGAAAGAGTACTTC
CDR3 protein: CAISESGTEKEYF

D gene: TRBD1
clone size: many
V gene: TRBV6-1
J gene: TRBJ2-3
CDR3 DNA: TGTGCCAGCAGCCAGGACAGGTTCACAGATACGCAGTATTTT
CDR3 protein: CASSQDRFTDTQYF

D gene: .
clone size: many
V gene: TRBV7-8
J gene: TRBJ2-3
CDR3 DNA: TGTGCCACCGAGGGAGGGGGAGATACGCAGTATTTT
CDR3 protein: CATEGGGDTQYF

D gene: TRBD1
clone size: few
V gene: TRBV11-1
J gene: TRBJ1-2
CDR3 DNA: TGTGCCAGCAGCTTAGCCCGAGACAGGGCTTATGGCTACACCTTC
CDR3 protein: CASSLARDRAYGYTF

D gene: .
clone size: .
V gene: TRBV28
J gene: TRBJ2-7
CDR3 DNA: TGTGCCAGCAGTTTAGACTTTCTTAGGGGTGAGCAGTACTTC
CDR3 protein: CASSLDFLRGEQYF

D gene: .
clone size: few
V gene: TRBV20-1
J gene: TRBJ2-5
CDR3 DNA: TGCAGTGCTAGATACGGGACCCAGTACTTC
CDR3 protein: CSARYGTQYF

D gene: .
clone size: many
V gene: TRBV5-6
J gene: TRBJ2-7
CDR3 DNA: TGTGCCAGCAGCTCTGTCGAGGGGGCCTACGAGCAGTACTTC
CDR3 protein: CASSSVEGAYEQYF

D gene: .
clone size: few
V gene: TRBV21-1
J gene: TRBJ1-1
CDR3 DNA: TGTGCCAGCAGCAGCCCAGGGGTCACAAGTGAAGCTTTCTTT
CDR3 protein: CASSSPGVTSEAFF

D gene: TRBD1
clone size: .
V gene: TRBV7-2
J gene: TRBJ2-5
CDR3 DNA: TGTGCCAGCAGCTTCCTACCGGGACAGGATGGAGAGACCCAGTACTTC
CDR3 protein: CASSFLPGQDGETQYF

D gene: TRBD2
clone size: few
V gene: TRBV6-6
J gene: TRBJ2-1
CDR3 DNA: TGTGCCAGCAGTTTTACCCCCCGGACTAGCGGTGAGCAGTTCTTC
CDR3 protein: CASSFTPRTSGEQFF

D gene: .
clone size: few
V gene: TRBV7-2
J gene: TRBJ1-4
CDR3 DNA: TGTGCCAGCAGCCCCCGTGGGGCTGAAAAACTGTTTTTT
CDR3 protein: CASSPRGAEKLFF

D gene: TRBD1
clone size: many
V gene: TRBV10-3
J gene: TRBJ2-7
CDR3 DNA: TGTGCCATCAAGGGACAGGGAGACTACGAGCAGTACTTC
CDR3 protein: CAIKGQGDYEQYF

D gene: .
clone size: few
V gene: TRBV20-1
J gene: TRBJ2-1
CDR3 DNA: TGCAGTGCTAGAGATCTTCGGGTCTCCTACAATGAGCAGTTCTTC
CDR3 protein: CSARDLRVSYNEQFF

D gene: .
clone size: few
V gene: TRBV6-6
J gene: TRBJ2-7
CDR3 DNA: TGTGCCAGCAGTTTTCAGGGGGGAATCGACGAGCAGTACTTC
CDR3 protein: CASSFQGGIDEQYF

D gene: .
clone size: few
V gene: TRBV29-1
J gene: TRBJ2-1
CDR3 DNA: TGCAGCGTTGAAGGGGGTGTGAGCTCGGGGCAGTTCTTC
CDR3 protein: CSVEGGVSSGQFF

D gene: .
clone size: many
V gene: TRBV7-9
J gene: TRBJ2-7
CDR3 DNA: TGTGCCAGCAGCCCCCGGACCGTCAGCTCCTACGAGCAGTACTTC
CDR3 protein: CASSPRTVSSYEQYF

D gene: .
clone size: .
V gene: TRBV20-1
J gene: TRBJ1-5
CDR3 DNA: TGCAGTGCTACCGGACTTAGCAATCAGCCCCAGCATTTT
CDR3 protein: CSATGLSNQPQHF

D gene: .
clone size: many
V gene: TRBV25-1
J gene: TRBJ1-5
CDR3 DNA: TGTGCCAGCAGTGAGGCCCTCGGGGGGCCCCAGCATTTT
CDR3 protein: CASSEALGGPQHF

D gene: .
clone size: .
V gene: TRBV18
J gene: TRBJ1-1
CDR3 DNA: TGTGCCAGCTCACCACTCGGCAGGGCAGGTGGGGACACTGAAGCTTTCTTT
CDR3 protein: CASSPLGRAGGDTEAFF

D gene: .
clone size: .
V gene: TRBV12-3/TRBV12-4
J gene: TRBJ1-4
CDR3 DNA: TGTGCCAGCCAACCCGGGACCGCCTTGGGGTTTAGGAGTAAAAAACTGTTTTTT
CDR3 protein: CASQPGTALGFRSKKLFF

D gene: .
clone size: few
V gene: TRBV6-2/TRBV6-3
J gene: TRBJ1-6
CDR3 DNA: TGTGCCAGCAGTTTCGCCGGGACGGACTTTCTCCTCCACTTT
CDR3 protein: CASSFAGTDFLLHF

D gene: TRBD1
clone size: once
V gene: TRBV7-2
J gene: TRBJ1-1
CDR3 DNA: TGTGCCAGCAGGTACCGGGACAGGGGTACTGAAGCTTTCTTT
CDR3 protein: CASRYRDRGTEAFF

D gene: TRBD2
clone size: .
V gene: TRBV27
J gene: TRBJ2-1
CDR3 DNA: TGTGCCAGCAGTTCTCGACTAGCATCTAATGAGCAGTTCTTC
CDR3 protein: CASSSRLASNEQFF

D gene: .
clone size: .
V gene: TRBV2
J gene: TRBJ2-1
CDR3 DNA: TGTGCCAGCAGTGGGACATACAATGAGCAGTTCTTC
CDR3 protein: CASSGTYNEQFF

D gene: .
clone size: .
V gene: TRBV29-1
J gene: TRBJ2-1
CDR3 DNA: TGCAGCGTTAAGGGGTTCGCCTACAATGAGCAGTTCTTC
CDR3 protein: CSVKGFAYNEQFF

D gene: TRBD1
clone size: few
V gene: TRBV10-1
J gene: TRBJ2-1
CDR3 DNA: TGCGCCAGCAGAACCGGGACAGGGGAGGAGGATGAGCAGTTCTTC
CDR3 protein: CASRTGTGEEDEQFF

D gene: TRBD2
clone size: once
V gene: TRBV28
J gene: TRBJ2-7
CDR3 DNA: TGTGCCATCTCTGGGACTAGCGGAAGCTCCTACGAGCAGTACTTC
CDR3 protein: CAISGTSGSSYEQYF

D gene: .
clone size: .
V gene: TRBV29-1
J gene: TRBJ1-1
CDR3 DNA: TGCAGCGTTGCGGTAGTCACTGAAGCTTTCTTT
CDR3 protein: CSVAVVTEAFF

D gene: TRBD2
clone size: .
V gene: TRBV10-2
J gene: TRBJ2-1
CDR3 DNA: TGCGCCAGTTCCGGGACTAGCGTTCCGAATGAGCAGTTCTTC
CDR3 protein: CASSGTSVPNEQFF

D gene: .
clone size: few
V gene: TRBV29-1
J gene: TRBJ1-2
CDR3 DNA: TGCAGCGTTGAGTCGCGAGACAGCAACTATGGCTACACCTTC
CDR3 protein: CSVESRDSNYGYTF

D gene: .
clone size: .
V gene: TRBV12-3/TRBV12-4
J gene: TRBJ2-5
CDR3 DNA: TGTGCCAGCAGGCGGACTGCCCAAGAGACCCAGTACTTC
CDR3 protein: CASRRTAQETQYF

D gene: .
clone size: .
V gene: TRBV7-2
J gene: TRBJ1-4
CDR3 DNA: TGTGCCAGCAGCCGGGAGAGGGAAAAACTGTTTTTT
CDR3 protein: CASSREREKLFF

D gene: .
clone size: many
V gene: TRBV28
J gene: TRBJ2-1
CDR3 DNA: TGTGCCAGCAGCCCCCGGAAAGGGTTCAACAATGAGCAGTTCTTC
CDR3 protein: CASSPRKGFNNEQFF

D gene: .
clone size: few
V gene: TRBV20-1
J gene: TRBJ2-7
CDR3 DNA: TGCAGTATGATGGCGCCTGGTGAGCAGTACTTC
CDR3 protein: CSMMAPGEQYF

D gene: .
clone size: few
V gene: TRBV11-2
J gene: TRBJ1-5
CDR3 DNA: TGTGCCAGCAGCTTCCATGGGTCAGGCAATCAGCCCCAGCATTTT
CDR3 protein: CASSFHGSGNQPQHF

D gene: .
clone size: few
V gene: TRBV4-3
J gene: TRBJ2-2
CDR3 DNA: TGCGCCAGCAGCCAAGGGCTCGCGGGATGGGGGGCGAACACCGGGGAGCTGTTTTTT
CDR3 protein: CASSQGLAGWGANTGELFF

D gene: TRBD2
clone size: .
V gene: TRBV29-1
J gene: TRBJ2-7
CDR3 DNA: TGCAGCGTGGTCACGGGACTAGCGATTTACGAGCAGTACTTC
CDR3 protein: CSVVTGLAIYEQYF

D gene: .
clone size: few
V gene: TRBV11-1
J gene: TRBJ2-7
CDR3 DNA: TGTGCCAGCAGCTTACGAGGGCAGGGCCTCTACGAGCAGTACTTC
CDR3 protein: CASSLRGQGLYEQYF

D gene: .
clone size: many
V gene: TRBV29-1
J gene: TRBJ2-1
CDR3 DNA: TGCAGCGTAGGCCGTAGGACCAACAATGAGCAGTTCTTC
CDR3 protein: CSVGRRTNNEQFF

D gene: .
clone size: few
V gene: TRBV27
J gene: TRBJ2-5
CDR3 DNA: TGTGCCAGCAGTTTCGTGGGGACCACAGAGACCCAGTACTTC
CDR3 protein: CASSFVGTTETQYF

D gene: .
clone size: many
V gene: TRBV9
J gene: TRBJ2-7
CDR3 DNA: TGTGCCAGCAGCGTAGGTCTAGCGAACTCCTACGAGCAGTACTTC
CDR3 protein: CASSVGLANSYEQYF

D gene: .
clone size: .
V gene: TRBV29-1
J gene: TRBJ1-1
CDR3 DNA: TGCAGCGTTGTCTTTGGGGTCCTGAACACTGAAGCTTTCTTT
CDR3 protein: CSVVFGVLNTEAFF

D gene: TRBD1
clone size: many
V gene: TRBV19
J gene: TRBJ2-7
CDR3 DNA: TGTGCCAGTAGTGTACGCCGGGACAGGGTCTACGAGCAGTACTTC
CDR3 protein: CASSVRRDRVYEQYF

D gene: TRBD1
clone size: .
V gene: TRBV5-1
J gene: TRBJ2-3
CDR3 DNA: TGCGCCAGCAGCTCGGGGGACAGGACAGATACGCAGTATTTT
CDR3 protein: CASSSGDRTDTQYF

D gene: TRBD2
clone size: few
V gene: TRBV20-1
J gene: TRBJ2-7
CDR3 DNA: TGCAGTTCCCGGACTAGCGGGTACTACGAGCAGTACTTC
CDR3 protein: CSSRTSGYYEQYF

D gene: TRBD1
clone size: few
V gene: TRBV24-1
J gene: TRBJ2-5
CDR3 DNA: TGTGCCACCAGTGATGGGGACAGGGGGACGGGAGAGACCCAGTACTTC
CDR3 protein: CATSDGDRGTGETQYF

D gene: .
clone size: few
V gene: TRBV27
J gene: TRBJ2-1
CDR3 DNA: TGTGCCAGCAGTTTCCCGGGGGCAGGGCACAATGAGCAGTTCTTC
CDR3 protein: CASSFPGAGHNEQFF